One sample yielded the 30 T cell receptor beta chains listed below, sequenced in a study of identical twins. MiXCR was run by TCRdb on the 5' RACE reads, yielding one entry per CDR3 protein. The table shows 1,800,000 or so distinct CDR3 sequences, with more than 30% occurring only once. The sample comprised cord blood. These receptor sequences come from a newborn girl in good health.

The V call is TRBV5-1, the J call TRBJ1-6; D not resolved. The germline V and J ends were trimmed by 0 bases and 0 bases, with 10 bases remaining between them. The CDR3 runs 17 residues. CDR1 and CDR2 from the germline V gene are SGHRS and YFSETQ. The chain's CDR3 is CASSLVARISYNSPLHF. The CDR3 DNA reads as TGCGCCAGCAGCTTGGTAGCCAGGATCTCCTATAATTCACCCCTCCACTTT.

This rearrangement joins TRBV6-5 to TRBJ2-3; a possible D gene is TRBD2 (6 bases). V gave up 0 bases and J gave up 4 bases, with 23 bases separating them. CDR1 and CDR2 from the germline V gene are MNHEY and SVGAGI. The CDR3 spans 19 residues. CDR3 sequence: CASSYSFKDLLPGADTQYF. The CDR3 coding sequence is TGTGCCAGCAGTTACTCGTTTAAAGACTTACTCCCGGGGGCAGATACGCAGTATTTT.

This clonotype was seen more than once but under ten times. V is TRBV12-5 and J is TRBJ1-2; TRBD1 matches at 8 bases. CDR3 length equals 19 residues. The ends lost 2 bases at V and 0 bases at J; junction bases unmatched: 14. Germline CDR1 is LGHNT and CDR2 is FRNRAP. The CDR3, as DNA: TGTGCTAGTGGTTTGACCTATGGGACAGGTCCGAACCCTAACTATGGCTACACCTTC. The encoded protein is CASGLTYGTGPNPNYGYTF.

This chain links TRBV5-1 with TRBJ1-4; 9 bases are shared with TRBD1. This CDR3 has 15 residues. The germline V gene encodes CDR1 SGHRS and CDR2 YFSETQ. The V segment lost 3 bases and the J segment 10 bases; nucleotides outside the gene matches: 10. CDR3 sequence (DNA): TGCGCCAGCAGCTGGGACAGGGAGCTGGATCGAAAACTGTTTTTT. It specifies CASSWDRELDRKLFF.

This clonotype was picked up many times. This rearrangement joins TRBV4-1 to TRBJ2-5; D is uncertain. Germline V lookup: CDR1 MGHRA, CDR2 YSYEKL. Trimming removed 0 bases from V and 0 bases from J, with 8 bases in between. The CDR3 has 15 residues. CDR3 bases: TGCGCCAGCAGCCAAGATGGAGACAACCAAGAGACCCAGTACTTC. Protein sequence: CASSQDGDNQETQYF.

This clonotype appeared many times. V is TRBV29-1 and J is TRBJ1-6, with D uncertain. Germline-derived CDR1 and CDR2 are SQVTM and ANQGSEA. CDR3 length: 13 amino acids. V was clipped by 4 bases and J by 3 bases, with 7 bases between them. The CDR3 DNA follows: TGCAGCGTTGGCCCAGACTATAATTCACCCCTCCACTTT. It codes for CSVGPDYNSPLHF.

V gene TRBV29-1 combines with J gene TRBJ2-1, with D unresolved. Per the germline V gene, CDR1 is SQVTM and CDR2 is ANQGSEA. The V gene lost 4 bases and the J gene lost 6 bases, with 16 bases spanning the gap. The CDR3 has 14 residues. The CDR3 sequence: CSVGTSGYSNEQFF. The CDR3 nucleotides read TGCAGCGTTGGGACCAGTGGCTACTCCAATGAGCAGTTCTTC.

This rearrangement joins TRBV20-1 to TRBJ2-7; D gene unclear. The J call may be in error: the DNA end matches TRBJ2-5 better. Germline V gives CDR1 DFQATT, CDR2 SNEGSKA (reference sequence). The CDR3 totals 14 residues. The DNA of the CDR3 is TGCAGTGCTAGACCGGGCCCTGAGAGGGAGACCCAGTACTTC. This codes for CSARPGPERETQYF.

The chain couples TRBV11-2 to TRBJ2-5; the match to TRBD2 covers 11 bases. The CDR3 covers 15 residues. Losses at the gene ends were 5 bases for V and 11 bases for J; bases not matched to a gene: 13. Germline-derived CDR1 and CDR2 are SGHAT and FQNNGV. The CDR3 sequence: CASSSRLAGNYKQYF. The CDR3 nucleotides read TGTGCCAGCAGCAGCAGACTAGCGGGGAACTACAAGCAGTACTTC.

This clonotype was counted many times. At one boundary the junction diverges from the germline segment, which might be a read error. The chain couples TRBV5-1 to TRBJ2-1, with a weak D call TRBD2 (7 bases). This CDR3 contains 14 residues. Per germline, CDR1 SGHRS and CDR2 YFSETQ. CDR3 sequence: CASSLGGAYNEQFF. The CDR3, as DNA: TGTGCCAGCAGCTTAGGGGGGGCCTACAATGAGCAGTTCTTC.

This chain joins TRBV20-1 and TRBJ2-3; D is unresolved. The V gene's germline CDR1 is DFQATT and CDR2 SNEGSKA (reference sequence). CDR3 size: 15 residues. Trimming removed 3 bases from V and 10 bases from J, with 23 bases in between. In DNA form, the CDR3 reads TGCAGTGCTAGTTCGGTCTCGACGGAGCCTCGGCCGCAGTATTTT. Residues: CSASSVSTEPRPQYF.

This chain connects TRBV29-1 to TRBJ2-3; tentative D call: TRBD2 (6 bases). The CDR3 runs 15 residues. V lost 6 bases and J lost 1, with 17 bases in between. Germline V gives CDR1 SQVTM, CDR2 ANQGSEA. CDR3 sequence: CSVRGGTAGTDTQYF. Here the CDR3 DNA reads TGCAGCGTGCGGGGCGGGACTGCGGGCACAGATACGCAGTATTTT.

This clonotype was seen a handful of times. This CDR3 reads CSARVGRGDGGYTF. CDR3 bases: TGCAGTGCTAGAGTGGGGAGGGGGGACGGTGGCTACACCTTC. The chain links TRBV20-1 to TRBJ1-2; D perhaps matches TRBD1 (6 bases). Germline-derived CDR1 and CDR2 are DFQATT and SNEGSKA (reference sequence). This CDR3 is 14 amino acids long. With 1 base removed from V and 7 bases from J, the gap between germline ends came to 16 bases.

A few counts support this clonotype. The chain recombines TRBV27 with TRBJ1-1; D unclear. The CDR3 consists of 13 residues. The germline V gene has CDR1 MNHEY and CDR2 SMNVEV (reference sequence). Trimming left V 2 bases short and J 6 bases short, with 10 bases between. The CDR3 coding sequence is TGTGCCAGCAGTTTAGGACGGAGCGCTGAAGCTTTCTTT. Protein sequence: CASSLGRSAEAFF.

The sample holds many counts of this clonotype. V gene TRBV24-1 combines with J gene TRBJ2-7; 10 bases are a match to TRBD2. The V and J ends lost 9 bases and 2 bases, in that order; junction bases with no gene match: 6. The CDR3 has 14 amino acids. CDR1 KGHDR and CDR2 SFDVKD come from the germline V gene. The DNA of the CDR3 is TGTGCCACCGCCAGACTAGCGGGTCCCTACGAGCAGTACTTC. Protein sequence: CATARLAGPYEQYF.

Written as DNA, the CDR3 is TGTGCCATCAGTGAGTCCGTGTCCCGGCCTAACACCGGGGAGCTGTTTTTT. Its protein product is CAISESVSRPNTGELFF. This sequence joins TRBV10-3 and TRBJ2-2; no clear D gene. Germline CDR1 and CDR2: ENHRY and SYGVKD. Trimming took off 0 bases at V and 2 bases at J, with 13 bases between the two ends. The CDR3 contains 17 residues.

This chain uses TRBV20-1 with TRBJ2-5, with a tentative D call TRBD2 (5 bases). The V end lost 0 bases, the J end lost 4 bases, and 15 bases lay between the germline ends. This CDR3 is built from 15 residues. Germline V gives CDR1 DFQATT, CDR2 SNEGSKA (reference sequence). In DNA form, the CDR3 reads TGCAGTGCTAGAGATTCATCAACGGCGGGAGAGACCCAGTACTTC. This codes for CSARDSSTAGETQYF.

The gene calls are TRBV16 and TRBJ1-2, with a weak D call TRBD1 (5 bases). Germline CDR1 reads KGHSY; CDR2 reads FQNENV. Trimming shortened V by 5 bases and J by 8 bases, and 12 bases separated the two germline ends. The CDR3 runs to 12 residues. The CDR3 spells CASSTHGGGYTF. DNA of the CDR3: TGTGCCAGCAGCACGCACGGGGGAGGCTACACCTTC.

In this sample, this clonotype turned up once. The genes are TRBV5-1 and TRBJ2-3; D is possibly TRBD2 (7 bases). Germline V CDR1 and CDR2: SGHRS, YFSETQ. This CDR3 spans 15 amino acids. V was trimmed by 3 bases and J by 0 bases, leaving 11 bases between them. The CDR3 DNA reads TGCGCCAGCAGCTGGGAGGGGGAGAGCACAGATACGCAGTATTTT. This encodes CASSWEGESTDTQYF.

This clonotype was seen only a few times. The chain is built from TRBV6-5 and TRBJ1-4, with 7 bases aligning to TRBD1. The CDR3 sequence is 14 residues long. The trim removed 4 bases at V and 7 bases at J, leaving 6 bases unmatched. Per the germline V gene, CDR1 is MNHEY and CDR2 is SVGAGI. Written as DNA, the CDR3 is TGTGCCAGCAGTTCTCTAGGGGGCCGTGAAAAACTGTTTTTT. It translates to CASSSLGGREKLFF.

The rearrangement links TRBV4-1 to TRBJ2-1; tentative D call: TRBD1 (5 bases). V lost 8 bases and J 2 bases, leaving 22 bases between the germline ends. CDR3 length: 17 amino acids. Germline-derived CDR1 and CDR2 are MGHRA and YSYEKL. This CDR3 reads CASARVSFLAAYNEQFF. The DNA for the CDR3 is TGCGCCAGCGCCAGGGTAAGCTTCCTTGCGGCCTACAATGAGCAGTTCTTC.

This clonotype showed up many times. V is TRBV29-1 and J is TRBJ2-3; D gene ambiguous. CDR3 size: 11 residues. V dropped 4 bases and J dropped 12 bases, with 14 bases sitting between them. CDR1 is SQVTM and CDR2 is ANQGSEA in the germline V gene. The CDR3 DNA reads TGCAGCGTTGGCCGTCCAGATAAACAGTATTTT. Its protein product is CSVGRPDKQYF.

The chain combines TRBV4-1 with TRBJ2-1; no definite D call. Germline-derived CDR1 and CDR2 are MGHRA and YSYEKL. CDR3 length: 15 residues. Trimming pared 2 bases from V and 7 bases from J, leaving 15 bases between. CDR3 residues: CASSQIVAGSNEQFF. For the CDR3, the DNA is TGCGCCAGCAGCCAAATAGTGGCAGGTTCTAATGAGCAGTTCTTC.

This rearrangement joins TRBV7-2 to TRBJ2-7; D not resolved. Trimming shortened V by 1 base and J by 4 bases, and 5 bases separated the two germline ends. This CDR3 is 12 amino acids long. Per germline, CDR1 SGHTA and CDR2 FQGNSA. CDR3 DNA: TGTGCCAGCAGCTTAGATTGGTACGAGCAGTACTTC. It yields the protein CASSLDWYEQYF.

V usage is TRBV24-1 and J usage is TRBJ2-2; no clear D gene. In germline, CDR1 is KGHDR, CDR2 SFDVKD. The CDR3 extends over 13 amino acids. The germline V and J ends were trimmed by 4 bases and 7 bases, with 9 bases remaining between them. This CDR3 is CATSELTRGELFF. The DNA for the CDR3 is TGTGCCACCAGTGAACTGACTCGCGGGGAGCTGTTTTTT.

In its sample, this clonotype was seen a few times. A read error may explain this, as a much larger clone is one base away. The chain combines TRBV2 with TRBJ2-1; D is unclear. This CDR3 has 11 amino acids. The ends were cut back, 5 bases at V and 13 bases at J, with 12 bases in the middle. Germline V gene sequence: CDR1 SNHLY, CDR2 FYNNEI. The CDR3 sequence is CASSHKETQFF. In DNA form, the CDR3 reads TGTGCCAGCAGTCACAAAGAGACCCAGTTCTTC.

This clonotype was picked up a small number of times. This CDR3 is CASSPPTGNQPQHF. The CDR3, as DNA: TGTGCCAGCTCACCACCTACAGGGAATCAGCCCCAGCATTTT. The chain has TRBV18 and TRBJ1-5; tentative D call: TRBD1 (6 bases). V was trimmed by 0 bases and J by 4 bases, leaving 7 bases between them. The germline V gene encodes CDR1 KGHSH and CDR2 LQKENI. The CDR3 is 14 amino acids.

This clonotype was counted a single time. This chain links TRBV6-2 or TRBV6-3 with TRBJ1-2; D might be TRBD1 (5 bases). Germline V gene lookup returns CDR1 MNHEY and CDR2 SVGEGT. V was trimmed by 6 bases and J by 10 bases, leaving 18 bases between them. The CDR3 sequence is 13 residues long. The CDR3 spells CASSQAAGTDYTF. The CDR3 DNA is TGTGCCAGCAGCCAAGCTGCAGGGACGGACTACACCTTC.

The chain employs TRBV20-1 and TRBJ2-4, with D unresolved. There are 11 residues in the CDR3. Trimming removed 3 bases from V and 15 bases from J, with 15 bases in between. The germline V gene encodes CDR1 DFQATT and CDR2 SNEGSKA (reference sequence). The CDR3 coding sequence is TGCAGTGCTAGTGACCGGGTCCTTGTGTACTTC. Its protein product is CSASDRVLVYF.

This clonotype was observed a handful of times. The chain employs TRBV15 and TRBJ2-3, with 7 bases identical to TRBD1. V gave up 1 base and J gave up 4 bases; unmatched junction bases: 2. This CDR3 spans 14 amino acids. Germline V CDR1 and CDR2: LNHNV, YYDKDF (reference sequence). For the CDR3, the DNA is TGTGCCACCAGCAGAGCAGGGGGAGCAGATACGCAGTATTTT. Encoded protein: CATSRAGGADTQYF.